This paragraph covers one T cell receptor beta chain sequence. Antigen unknown. The sample originates from a study of graft-versus-host responses after intestinal transplantation. Germline trimming cut 6 bases from V and 8 bases from J; bases unmatched to any gene: 7. The CDR3 runs to 14 residues. Germline V gene sequence: CDR1 MNHEY, CDR2 SVGAGI. The data were produced by immunoSEQ multiplex PCR, yet TCRdb's version contains in-frame clones alone and is incomplete. The sample carries fewer than 120,000 clones, around 93% recorded once. The sequencing here drew on unstimulated CD8+ T cells sorted from spleen or lymph node cells, taken before intestinal transplant. This sequence originates from a human donor who received an intestinal transplant. The chain carries TRBV6-5 and TRBJ1-4; 9 positions agree with TRBD1. CDR3 nucleotides: TGTGCCAGCAGCGCGGGACAGGGTTGGGAAAAACTGTTTTTT. This translates into CASSAGQGWEKLFF.